Presented here are 27 T cell receptor beta chains from one specimen sequenced in a study of T cell changes during pregnancy in multiple sclerosis. Generated by immunoSEQ multiplex PCR, the TCRdb table keeps only in-frame clones and is missing some. The sample records about 47,000 clones, about 90% being singletons. The input for sequencing was peripheral blood, taken in the first trimester of pregnancy. The receptors were sampled from a female donor with multiple sclerosis, enrolled in a pregnancy study.

A single count supports this clone. The chain recombines TRBV19 with TRBJ1-4; D is undetermined. Germline lookup yields CDR1 LNHDA and CDR2 SQIVND (reference sequence). V was trimmed by 4 bases and J by 1 base, leaving 10 bases between them. The CDR3 extends over 15 amino acids. The CDR3, as DNA: TGTGCCAGTAGTACTCTTAGTCGAACTAATGAAAAACTGTTTTTT. The encoded protein is CASSTLSRTNEKLFF. The variable domain in full, with the rest retrieved from reference TRBV19 and TRBJ1-4, is DGGITQSPKYLFRKEGQNVTLSCEQNLNHDAMYWYRQDPGQGLRLIYYSQIVNDFQKGDIAEGYSVSREKKESFPLTVTSAQKNPTAFYLCASSTLSRTNEKLFFGSGTQLSVL.

The chain is built from TRBV16 and TRBJ1-6; D remains unclear. The CDR3 length is 13 residues. Trimming removed 7 bases from V and 0 bases from J, with 4 bases in between. The germline gives CDR1 KGHSY, CDR2 FQNENV. CDR3 nucleotides: TGTGCCAGCACGAGCTCCTATAATTCACCCCTCCACTTT. Translation: CASTSSYNSPLHF.

This chain uses TRBV15 with TRBJ1-2; D not certain. Germline V gene lookup returns CDR1 LNHNV and CDR2 YYDKDF (reference sequence). The CDR3 consists of 13 residues. Trimming took off 3 bases at V and 5 bases at J, with 10 bases between the two ends. The CDR3 reads CATSRRIGYGYTF. The CDR3 DNA follows: TGTGCCACCAGCAGGAGGATCGGGTATGGCTACACCTTC.

The chain has TRBV19 and TRBJ1-4; possible D gene TRBD1, 6 bases. Germline-derived CDR1 and CDR2 are LNHDA and SQIVND (reference sequence). The CDR3 extends over 16 amino acids. V shed 4 bases and J shed 4 bases, with 16 bases lying between them. The CDR3 coding sequence is TGTGCCAGTAGTAGAGGCCTGGACAGAATTAATGAAAAACTGTTTTTT. This codes for CASSRGLDRINEKLFF.

The chain has TRBV5-1 and TRBJ1-5; possible D gene TRBD1, 5 bases. Germline V lookup: CDR1 SGHRS, CDR2 YFSETQ. This CDR3 has 16 amino acids. V shed 0 bases and J shed 7 bases, with 17 bases lying between them. The CDR3 spells CASSLVAGNRGQPQHF. For the CDR3, the DNA is TGCGCCAGCAGCTTGGTGGCAGGGAATCGGGGGCAGCCCCAGCATTTT. Based on the CDR3 plus reference TRBV5-1 and TRBJ1-5, the full variable domain is KAGVTQTPRYLIKTRGQQVTLSCSPISGHRSVSWYQQTPGQGLQFLFEYFSETQRNKGNFPGRFSGRQFSNSRSEMNVSTLELGDSALYLCASSLVAGNRGQPQHFGDGTRLSIL.

The chain employs TRBV13 and TRBJ1-1; 9 bases agree with TRBD1. Per germline, CDR1 PRHDT and CDR2 FYEKMQ (reference sequence). The CDR3 spans 15 residues. V shed 3 bases, J shed 4 bases, and the junction held 6 bases outside the gene matches. CDR3 amino acids: CASSFFGQGSTEAFF. Here the CDR3 DNA reads TGTGCCAGCAGCTTCTTCGGACAGGGGAGCACTGAAGCTTTCTTT.

The rearrangement links TRBV5-6 to TRBJ1-1; TRBD1 aligns across 8 bases. The CDR3 sequence is 15 residues long. Germline loops: CDR1 SGHDT, CDR2 YYEEEE. With V trimmed by 3 bases and J by 6 bases, 10 bases remained unmatched. The CDR3 protein is CASSSGQGRSAEAFF. CDR3 nucleotide sequence: TGTGCCAGCAGCTCTGGACAGGGCCGGAGTGCTGAAGCTTTCTTT.

The gene calls are TRBV19 and TRBJ2-3; 10 bases match TRBD2. Trimming cost V 3 bases and J 5 bases; bases outside gene matches: 2. Germline CDR1 reads LNHDA; CDR2 reads SQIVND (reference sequence). This CDR3 spans 14 amino acids. The CDR3 nucleotides are TGTGCCAGTAGTATCTCTAGCGGGGGAGATACGCAGTATTTT. Translation: CASSISSGGDTQYF.

This clone was recorded only once. The V and J genes are TRBV4-1 and TRBJ2-3, with 8 bases lining up with TRBD2. Per germline, CDR1 MGHRA and CDR2 YSYEKL. The V gene end was trimmed by 0 bases and the J gene end by 0 bases; junction bases not matched to a gene: 8. This CDR3 has 18 amino acids. The DNA of the CDR3 is TGCGCCAGCAGCCAAGAGGGCGTAGCGGGGACAAGCACAGATACGCAGTATTTT. Amino acids: CASSQEGVAGTSTDTQYF.

The chain couples TRBV7-2 to TRBJ2-7, with D maybe TRBD2 (5 bases). Germline V CDR1 and CDR2: SGHTA, FQGNSA. The ends were cut back, 4 bases at V and 1 base at J, with 17 bases in the middle. The CDR3 has 16 amino acids. The CDR3: CASSSSSGGPSYEQYF. In nucleotides, the CDR3 is TGTGCCAGCAGCTCCTCTTCAGGAGGTCCATCCTACGAGCAGTACTTC.

The genes are TRBV7-8 and TRBJ2-7; TRBD1 agrees at 11 bases. The V and J ends lost 5 bases and 4 bases, in that order; junction bases with no gene match: 7. The CDR3 is 15 amino acids. Germline loops: CDR1 SGHVS, CDR2 FQNEAQ. The CDR3 is CASSHRDRGIYEQYF. CDR3 in DNA: TGTGCCAGCAGCCACCGGGACAGGGGGATTTACGAGCAGTACTTC.

The chain uses TRBV6-5 and TRBJ1-1; D unresolved. CDR1 is MNHEY, CDR2 SVGAGI, per germline. V dropped 5 bases and J dropped 1 base, with 8 bases sitting between them. The CDR3 totals 13 residues. As DNA, the CDR3 is TGTGCCAGCAGTAAGTGGAGGAACACTGAAGCTTTCTTT. Amino acid sequence: CASSKWRNTEAFF.

The rearrangement uses TRBV6-5 and TRBJ2-1; the D gene is possibly TRBD1 (5 bases). Germline CDR1 MNHEY, CDR2 SVGAGI. V dropped 10 bases and J dropped 6 bases, with 13 bases sitting between them. CDR3 length: 12 amino acids. CDR3 loop: CATLRGTNEQFF. The CDR3 DNA reads TGTGCCACCCTTAGGGGTACCAATGAGCAGTTCTTC.

The chain is built from TRBV30 and TRBJ1-1; D may be TRBD1 (6 bases). Germline CDR1 reads GTSNPN; CDR2 reads SVGIG (reference sequence). Trimming took 3 bases from V and 11 from J, leaving 19 bases between them. The CDR3 consists of 13 residues. The CDR3 coding sequence is TGTGCCTGGAGACTAACACTGGGGGCCGGTGCTTTCTTT. This encodes CAWRLTLGAGAFF.

The sample holds a few counts of this clone. The chain joins TRBV6-1 to TRBJ2-7; TRBD2 matches 10 bases. After removal of 2 bases from V and 4 bases from J, the junction contained 8 bases not matched to a gene. This CDR3 is 16 amino acids long. Germline V gene lookup returns CDR1 MNHNS and CDR2 SASEGT. The CDR3 DNA reads as TGTGCCAGCAGTGAATGGGGTAGCGGGGGGTTTTACGAGCAGTACTTC. Amino acids: CASSEWGSGGFYEQYF.

V and J are TRBV6-1 and TRBJ2-7; 7 bases match TRBD2. The CDR3 extends over 14 amino acids. V trimming: 8 bases; J trimming: 0 bases; junction bases outside the gene matches: 7. In germline, CDR1 is MNHNS, CDR2 SASEGT. The CDR3 sequence: CASAKGGSSYEQYF. CDR3 DNA: TGTGCCAGCGCGAAGGGAGGGAGCTCCTACGAGCAGTACTTC.

The chain recombines TRBV7-9 with TRBJ1-1, with no clear D. Trimming removed 5 bases at V and 3 bases at J, with 10 bases between. CDR1 SEHNR and CDR2 FQNEAQ come from the germline V gene (reference sequence). The CDR3 length is 13 residues. The CDR3 DNA is TGTGCCAGCAGCAAAATCTTATACACTGAAGCTTTCTTT. Protein: CASSKILYTEAFF.

V and J are TRBV5-6 and TRBJ1-5, with 8 bases that match TRBD1. The CDR3 runs to 15 residues. Germline V gives CDR1 SGHDT, CDR2 YYEEEE. V trimming: 3 bases; J trimming: 2 bases; junction bases outside the gene matches: 4. Here the CDR3 reads CASSSGGDGNQPQHF. The CDR3 DNA sequence: TGTGCCAGCAGCTCAGGGGGCGACGGCAATCAGCCCCAGCATTTT.

This clone was counted once. The chain carries TRBV4-1 and TRBJ2-2, with 11 bases fitting TRBD2. The V gene end was trimmed by 1 base and the J gene end by 6 bases; junction bases not matched to a gene: 4. CDR1 MGHRA and CDR2 YSYEKL come from the germline V gene. CDR3 length equals 16 residues. CDR3 nucleotide sequence: TGCGCCAGCAGCCAAGTAGCGGGGGGGCCGTCCGGGGAGCTGTTTTTT. Amino acid sequence: CASSQVAGGPSGELFF.

This chain links TRBV19 with TRBJ1-1; tentative D call: TRBD1 (5 bases). Germline values: CDR1 LNHDA, CDR2 SQIVND (reference sequence). Deletions cut 6 bases from V and 2 bases from J, with 10 bases between. The CDR3 is 13 amino acids. The CDR3 DNA is TGTGCCAGTAGCCCAGGGCGAAACACTGAAGCTTTCTTT. Translation: CASSPGRNTEAFF.

The J gene is TRBJ2-3, the V gene TRBV27, with D unclear. In germline, CDR1 is MNHEY, CDR2 SMNVEV (reference sequence). CDR3 length: 14 amino acids. The V end was cut by 3 bases, the J end by 2 bases, with 9 bases between. The CDR3, as DNA: TGTGCCAGCAGTTTGGTGAGATCCACAGATACGCAGTATTTT. Its translation: CASSLVRSTDTQYF.

The chain couples TRBV7-2 to TRBJ2-1; 8 bases align to TRBD1. The germline V gene encodes CDR1 SGHTA and CDR2 FQGNSA. V lost 6 bases and J lost 5; bases outside the gene matches: 3. The CDR3 totals 13 residues. The CDR3: CASSPDRDNEQFF. For the CDR3, the DNA is TGTGCCAGCAGTCCGGACAGGGACAATGAGCAGTTCTTC.

The V gene is TRBV28, the J gene TRBJ1-2; D is uncertain. Germline values: CDR1 MDHEN, CDR2 SYDVKM. This CDR3 has 14 residues. Trimming left V 6 bases short and J 4 bases short, with 15 bases between. CDR3 residues: CASSRREGFYGYTF. The CDR3 DNA is TGTGCCAGCAGCCGCCGGGAAGGCTTCTATGGCTACACCTTC.

The rearrangement links TRBV6-5 to TRBJ2-3; D uncertain. V was cut by 6 bases and J by 0 bases, with 7 bases left in between. Germline assignment: CDR1 MNHEY and CDR2 SVGAGI. This CDR3 is built from 13 residues. This CDR3 is CASRSPSTDTQYF. CDR3 DNA: TGTGCCAGCAGGTCCCCAAGCACAGATACGCAGTATTTT.

This rearrangement joins TRBV5-1 to TRBJ1-4; 7 nucleotides agree with TRBD1. CDR1 is SGHRS and CDR2 is YFSETQ in the germline V gene. The trim removed 4 bases at V and 0 bases at J, leaving 3 bases unmatched. This CDR3 has 15 residues. CDR3 residues: CASSVTGATNEKLFF. The CDR3 nucleotides read TGCGCCAGCAGCGTCACAGGGGCAACTAATGAAAAACTGTTTTTT.

V is TRBV2 and J is TRBJ1-1, with no clear D. Per the germline V gene, CDR1 is SNHLY and CDR2 is FYNNEI. Trimming pared 5 bases from V and 2 bases from J, leaving 6 bases between. The CDR3 spans 12 residues. This CDR3 reads CASSPYNTEAFF. CDR3 bases: TGTGCCAGCAGTCCCTATAACACTGAAGCTTTCTTT.

This chain connects TRBV9 to TRBJ1-1; no clear D gene. V was shortened by 4 bases and J by 8 bases, with 15 bases between the two germline ends. Looked up from germline, CDR1 is SGDLS and CDR2 is YYNGEE. This CDR3 comprises 13 residues. The CDR3 spells CASSTGSSTEAFF. CDR3 nucleotides: TGTGCCAGCAGCACCGGGAGTTCAACCGAAGCTTTCTTT.